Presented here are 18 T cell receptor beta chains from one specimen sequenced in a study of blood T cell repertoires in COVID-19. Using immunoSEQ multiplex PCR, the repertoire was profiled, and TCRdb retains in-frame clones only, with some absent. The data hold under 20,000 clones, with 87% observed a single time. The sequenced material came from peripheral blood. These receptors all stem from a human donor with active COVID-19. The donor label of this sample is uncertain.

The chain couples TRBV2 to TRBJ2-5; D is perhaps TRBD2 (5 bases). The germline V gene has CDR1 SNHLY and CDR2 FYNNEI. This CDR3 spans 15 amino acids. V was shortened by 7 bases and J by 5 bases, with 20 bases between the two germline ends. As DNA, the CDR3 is TGTGCCAGCACACTGGGATTCGGATGGGAGGAGACCCAGTACTTC. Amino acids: CASTLGFGWEETQYF.

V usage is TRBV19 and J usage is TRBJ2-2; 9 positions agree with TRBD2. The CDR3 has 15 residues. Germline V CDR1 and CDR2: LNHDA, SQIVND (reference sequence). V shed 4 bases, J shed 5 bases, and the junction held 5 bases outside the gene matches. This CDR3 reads CASSRSLAGTGELFF. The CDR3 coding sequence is TGTGCCAGTAGTAGGAGTCTAGCGGGGACCGGGGAGCTGTTTTTT.

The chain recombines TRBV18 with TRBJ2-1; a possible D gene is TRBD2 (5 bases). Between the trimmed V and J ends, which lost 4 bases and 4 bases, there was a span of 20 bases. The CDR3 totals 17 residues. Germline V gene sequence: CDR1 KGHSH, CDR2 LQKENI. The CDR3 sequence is CASSLRVRPLPYNEQFF. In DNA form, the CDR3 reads TGTGCCAGCTCACTGAGGGTGAGGCCCCTACCTTACAATGAGCAGTTCTTC.

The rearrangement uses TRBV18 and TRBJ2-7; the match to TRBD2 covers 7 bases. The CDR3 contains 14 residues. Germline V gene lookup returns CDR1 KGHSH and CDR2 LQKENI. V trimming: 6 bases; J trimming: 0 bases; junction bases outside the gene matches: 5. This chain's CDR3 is CASSPTSSSYEQYF. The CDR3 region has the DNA TGTGCCAGCTCGCCGACTAGCAGCTCCTACGAGCAGTACTTC.

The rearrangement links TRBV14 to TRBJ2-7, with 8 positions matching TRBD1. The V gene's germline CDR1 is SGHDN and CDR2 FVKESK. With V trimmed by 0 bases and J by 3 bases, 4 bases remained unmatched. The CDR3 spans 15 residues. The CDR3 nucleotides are TGTGCCAGCAGCCAAGACGGGACAGGTTACTACGAGCAGTACTTC. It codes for CASSQDGTGYYEQYF. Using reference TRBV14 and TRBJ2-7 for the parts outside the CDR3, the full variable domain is EAGVTQFPSHSVIEKGQTVTLRCDPISGHDNLYWYRRVMGKEIKFLLHFVKESKQDESGMPNNRFLAERTGGTYSTLKVQPAELEDSGVYFCASSQDGTGYYEQYFGPGTRLTVT.

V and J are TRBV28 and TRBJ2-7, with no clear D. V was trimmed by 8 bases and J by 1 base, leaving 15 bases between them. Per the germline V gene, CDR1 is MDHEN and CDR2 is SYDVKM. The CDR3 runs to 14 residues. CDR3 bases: TGTGCCAGCGCCTACAGCCGTTTATCCTACGAGCAGTACTTC. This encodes CASAYSRLSYEQYF. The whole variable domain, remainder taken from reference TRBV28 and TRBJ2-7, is DVKVTQSSRYLVKRTGEKVFLECVQDMDHENMFWYRQDPGLGLRLIYFSYDVKMKEKGDIPEGYSVSREKKERFSLILESASTNQTSMYLCASAYSRLSYEQYFGPGTRLTVT.

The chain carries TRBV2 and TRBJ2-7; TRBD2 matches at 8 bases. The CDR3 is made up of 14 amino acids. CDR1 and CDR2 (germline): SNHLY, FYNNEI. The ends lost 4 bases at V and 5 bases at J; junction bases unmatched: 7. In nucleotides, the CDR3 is TGTGCCAGCAGTGCGACGGGAGGGCGGGACGAGCAGTACTTC. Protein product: CASSATGGRDEQYF.

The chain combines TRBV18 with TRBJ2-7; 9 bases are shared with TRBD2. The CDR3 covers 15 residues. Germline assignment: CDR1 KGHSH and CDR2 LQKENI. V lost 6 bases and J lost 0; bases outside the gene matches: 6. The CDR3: CASSLSGGSSYEQYF. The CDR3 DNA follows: TGTGCCAGCTCTCTTAGCGGGGGAAGCTCCTACGAGCAGTACTTC.

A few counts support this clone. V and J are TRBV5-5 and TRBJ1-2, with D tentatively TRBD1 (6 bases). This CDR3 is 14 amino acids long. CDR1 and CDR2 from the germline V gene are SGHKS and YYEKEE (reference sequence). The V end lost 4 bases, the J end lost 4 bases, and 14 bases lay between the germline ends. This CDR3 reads CASSPRQEAYGYTF. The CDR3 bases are TGTGCCAGCAGCCCACGACAGGAGGCCTATGGCTACACCTTC. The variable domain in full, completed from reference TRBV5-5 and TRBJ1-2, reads DAGVTQSPTHLIKTRGQQVTLRCSPISGHKSVSWYQQVLGQGPQFIFQYYEKEERGRGNFPDRFSARQFPNYSSELNVNALLLGDSALYLCASSPRQEAYGYTFGSGTRLTVV.

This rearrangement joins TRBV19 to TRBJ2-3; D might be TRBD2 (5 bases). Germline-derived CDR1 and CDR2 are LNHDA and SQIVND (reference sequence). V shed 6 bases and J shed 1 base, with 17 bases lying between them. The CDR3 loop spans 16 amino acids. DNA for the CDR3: TGTGCCAGTAGCGCGCCTAGGGTTAGCGGCACAGATACGCAGTATTTT. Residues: CASSAPRVSGTDTQYF.

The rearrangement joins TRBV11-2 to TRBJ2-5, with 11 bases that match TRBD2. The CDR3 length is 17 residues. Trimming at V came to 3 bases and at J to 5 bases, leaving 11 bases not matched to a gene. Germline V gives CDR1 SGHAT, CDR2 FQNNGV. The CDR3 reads CASSFRLAGLGRETQYF. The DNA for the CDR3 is TGTGCCAGCAGCTTTCGACTAGCGGGACTAGGGAGGGAGACCCAGTACTTC. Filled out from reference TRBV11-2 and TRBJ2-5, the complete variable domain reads EAGVAQSPRYKIIEKRQSVAFWCNPISGHATLYWYQQILGQGPKLLIQFQNNGVVDDSQLPKDRFSAERLKGVDSTLKIQPAKLEDSAVYLCASSFRLAGLGRETQYFGPGTRLLVL.

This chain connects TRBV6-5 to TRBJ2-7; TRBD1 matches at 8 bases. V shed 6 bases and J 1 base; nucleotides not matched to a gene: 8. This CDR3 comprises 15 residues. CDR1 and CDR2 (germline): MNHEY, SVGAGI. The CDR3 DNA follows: TGTGCCAGCAGCCGAGGACAGGGTGGGTCCTACGAGCAGTACTTC. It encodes CASSRGQGGSYEQYF.

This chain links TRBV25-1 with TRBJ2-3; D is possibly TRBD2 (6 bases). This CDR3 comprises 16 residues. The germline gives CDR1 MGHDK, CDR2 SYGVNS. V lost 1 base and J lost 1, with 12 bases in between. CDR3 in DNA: TGTGCCAGCAGTGAATCAGGGCGGGGACGCACAGATACGCAGTATTTT. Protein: CASSESGRGRTDTQYF.

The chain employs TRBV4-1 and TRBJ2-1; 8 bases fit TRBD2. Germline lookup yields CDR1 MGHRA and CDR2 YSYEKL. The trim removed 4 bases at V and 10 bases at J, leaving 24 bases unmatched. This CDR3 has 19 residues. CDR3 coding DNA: TGCGCCAGCAGCCCCTCGTCGGGAGGAGGGAGCGGGAGAGTAAGGGAGCAGTTCTTC. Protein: CASSPSSGGGSGRVREQFF.

The DNA for the CDR3 is TGTGCCAGCAGTTCCCCCCGGCGGGACAGCCTCTACCAAGAGACCCAGTACTTC. Protein product: CASSSPRRDSLYQETQYF. V and J are TRBV28 and TRBJ2-5, with D perhaps matching TRBD1 (7 bases). This CDR3 is 18 amino acids long. Germline V gene lookup returns CDR1 MDHEN and CDR2 SYDVKM. V was cut by 4 bases and J by 0 bases, with 21 bases left in between. The variable domain in full, completed from reference TRBV28 and TRBJ2-5, reads DVKVTQSSRYLVKRTGEKVFLECVQDMDHENMFWYRQDPGLGLRLIYFSYDVKMKEKGDIPEGYSVSREKKERFSLILESASTNQTSMYLCASSSPRRDSLYQETQYFGPGTRLLVL.

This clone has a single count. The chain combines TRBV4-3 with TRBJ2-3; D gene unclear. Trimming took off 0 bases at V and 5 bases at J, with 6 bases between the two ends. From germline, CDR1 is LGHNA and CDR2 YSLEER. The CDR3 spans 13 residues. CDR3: CASSQDRRDTQYF. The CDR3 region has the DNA TGCGCCAGCAGCCAAGATCGCAGAGATACGCAGTATTTT.

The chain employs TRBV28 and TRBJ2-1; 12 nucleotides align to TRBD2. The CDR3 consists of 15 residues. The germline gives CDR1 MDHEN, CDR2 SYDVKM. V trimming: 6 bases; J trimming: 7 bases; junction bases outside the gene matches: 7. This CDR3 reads CASRPIGLAGNEQFF. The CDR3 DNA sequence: TGTGCCAGCAGACCGATAGGACTAGCGGGAAATGAGCAGTTCTTC.

CDR3 DNA sequence: TGTGCCAGCTCACCTTCATACCGGGGGGACACCGGGGAGCTGTTTTTT. Protein product: CASSPSYRGDTGELFF. The chain links TRBV18 to TRBJ2-2; 7 nucleotides line up with TRBD2. CDR1 is KGHSH, CDR2 LQKENI, per germline. The CDR3 extends over 16 amino acids. V dropped 3 bases and J dropped 3; count of bases not matched to a gene: 7.